This record covers a single T cell receptor (beta chain). CDR1 and CDR2 (germline): WNHNN, SYGVQD (reference sequence). The CDR3 loop spans 15 amino acids. Between the trimmed V and J ends, which lost 1 base and 4 bases, there was a span of 11 bases. This sample is part of a study of blood T cell repertoires in COVID-19. Study overall: The origin of the acute and convalescent COVID-19 samples was the United States, Italy and Spain. Sources were T cells, B-cell-depleted T cells, or PBMCs; the material itself was cDNA or gDNA.

In the study's own analysis: Cell counts per sample came from amplifying reference gene primers. The data were produced by immunoSEQ multiplex PCR, yet TCRdb's version contains in-frame clones alone and is incomplete. The V and J calls and clone size were taken over from that table, and D and trimming were inferred from the DNA. Among fewer than 300,000 clones listed, 82% were seen once. The chain has TRBV10-1 and TRBJ2-1, with D perhaps TRBD2 (5 bases). The sequenced sample was peripheral blood. The receptor was derived from a woman between 18 and 29 years old with acute or convalescent COVID-19. For the CDR3, the DNA is TGCGCCAGCAGTGAGTATCTTGGCGGGTACAATGAGCAGTTCTTC. Translating it yields CASSEYLGGYNEQFF.